This T cell receptor beta chain came from a study of T cell responses to AZD1222 COVID-19 vaccine. The protocol was immunoSEQ multiplex PCR, while the TCRdb copy is restricted to in-frame clones and leaves out a portion. The sample has 170,000 or so clones; 85% to 95% are singletons. V gave up 2 bases and J gave up 0 bases; unmatched junction bases: 4. Germline CDR1 and CDR2: SGHRS and YFSETQ. This CDR3 has 16 amino acids. About this clone itself: Its antigen remains unknown.

Findings and caveats of the study: Baseline seropositives among AZD1222 recipients totaled only five to seven. Regions left unmutated in variants are reportedly the target of nearly half of spike-specific TCRs. In a largely white British group with more females than males, clonal diversity was possibly underestimated.

This clonotype was obtained from an adult in good health. Source: peripheral blood, taken on day 0 of AZD1222 vaccination. This chain links TRBV5-1 with TRBJ2-1; 8 bases match TRBD2. The CDR3 sequence is CASSFRGGSSYNEQFF. The CDR3 nucleotides read TGCGCCAGCAGCTTCCGCGGGGGGTCCTCCTACAATGAGCAGTTCTTC.